This TCR beta chain was obtained from a study of cytomegalovirus exposure and HLA in healthy donors. Findings and limits, study-wide: Previously analyzed data showed that most TCR beta V segments were productive at a frequency of about 87% or about 30%. The classifier reportedly diagnosed cytomegalovirus status with high specificity and sensitivity.

PCR used 60 Vbeta primers and 13 Jbeta primers. Clones were read by immunoSEQ multiplex PCR, and TCRdb kept only the in-frame ones, dropping some. With 150,000 or so clones in the sample, the ten largest clones hold about 1.7%. Those who donated were healthy bone marrow donors. The germline gives CDR1 MDHEN, CDR2 SYDVKM. J gave up 2 bases and V 8 bases, and 9 bases lay outside the gene matches. The CDR3 is made up of 15 amino acids. About this clone: What it binds is not known.

Source material: PBMCs. This TCR was recovered from a woman in her 50s in good health and CMV-seronegative. The chain uses TRBV28 and TRBJ1-5; TRBD1 matches 7 bases. CDR3 loop: CASGWVGTGNQPQHF. The CDR3 nucleotides read TGTGCCAGCGGTTGGGTTGGGACAGGCAATCAGCCCCAGCATTTT. Drawing the rest from reference TRBV28 and TRBJ1-5, the complete variable domain is DVKVTQSSRYLVKRTGEKVFLECVQDMDHENMFWYRQDPGLGLRLIYFSYDVKMKEKGDIPEGYSVSREKKERFSLILESASTNQTSMYLCASGWVGTGNQPQHFGDGTRLSIL.